This T cell receptor (beta chain) was sequenced for a study of regulatory T cells in long-lasting Graves disease. Study results and limitations: Repertoires from persistent disease leaned toward TRBV28, TRBJ1-2 and TRBJ2-5.

Germline CDR1 reads DFQATT; CDR2 reads SNEGSKA (reference sequence). V lost 1 base to trimming and J lost 5 bases, with 8 bases between them. CDR3 length equals 12 residues. Arm-PCR of CDR3 regions and iRepertoire HTBI primers were used to build TCR beta libraries. TCRdb re-called the multiplex PCR reads with MiXCR, one entry per CDR3 protein. The sample has 350,000 to 500,000 distinct CDR3 sequences; 16% are singletons. As concerns this clonotype: Its antigen is still unknown.

The time point: newly diagnosed GD, antithyroid drugs for less than 3 months. The TCR library used RNA extracted from PBMCs. These data also featured in a second study, about T cells in Graves' hyperthyroidism and ophthalmopathy.

The source was peripheral blood mononuclear cells (PBMCs), collected at new diagnosis, from a patient treated with antithyroid drugs. This receptor was taken from a young woman with Graves disease. This chain uses TRBV20-1 with TRBJ2-5; no reliable D call. CDR3 bases: TGCAGTGCTAGAGGCCGGTCGGAGACCCAGTACTTC. It codes for CSARGRSETQYF.